This passage covers 21 T cell receptor beta chains from one sample sequenced in a study of shared clonotypes between healthy human individuals. Data came from immunoSEQ multiplex PCR; TCRdb stores just in-frame clones and leaves some out. The data contain under 2,000,000 clones, about 95% of them singletons. CD45RO negativity and positive selection for CCR7 defined naive CD8 cells, a population that excluded terminally differentiated effector memory CD45RA+ cells. Sequenced sample: naive CD8+ T cells sorted from blood. These receptors were taken from a man younger than 35 in good health.

The V and J genes are TRBV6-6 and TRBJ1-4; the D gene is possibly TRBD1 (5 bases). In germline, CDR1 is MNHNY, CDR2 SVGAGI (reference sequence). The germline V and J ends were trimmed by 2 bases and 8 bases, with 12 bases remaining between them. The CDR3 contains 14 residues. CDR3 bases: TGTGCCAGCAGTTACGTGAGCAGGGAGGAAAAACTGTTTTTT. Its protein product is CASSYVSREEKLFF.

Notes on this clone: This sample includes further DNA sequences coding for the same CDR3. The rearrangement links TRBV9 to TRBJ1-2; D is ambiguous. CDR3 length equals 14 residues. The V gene's germline CDR1 is SGDLS and CDR2 YYNGEE. Trimming took 0 bases from V and 3 from J, leaving 9 bases between them. The CDR3 is CASSVGGVDYGYTF. The CDR3 DNA sequence: TGTGCCAGCAGCGTAGGTGGGGTCGACTATGGCTACACCTTC. Variable domain in full (rest from reference TRBV9 and TRBJ1-2): DSGVTQTPKHLITATGQRVTLRCSPRSGDLSVYWYQQSLDQGLQFLIQYYNGEERAKGNILERFSAQQFPDLHSELNLSSLELGDSALYFCASSVGGVDYGYTFGSGTRLTVV.

The genes are TRBV9 and TRBJ2-2; the D is unclear. The CDR3 sequence is 15 residues long. Germline CDR1 and CDR2: SGDLS and YYNGEE. The germline V and J ends were trimmed by 0 bases and 5 bases, with 11 bases remaining between them. For the CDR3, the DNA is TGTGCCAGCAGCGTAGGCGACACGTGGACCGGGGAGCTGTTTTTT. It is translated as CASSVGDTWTGELFF.

The chain joins TRBV4-3 to TRBJ2-2; maybe TRBD2 (6 bases). Germline-derived CDR1 and CDR2 are LGHNA and YSLEER. CDR3 length equals 15 residues. V was shortened by 3 bases and J by 7 bases, with 15 bases between the two germline ends. The CDR3 sequence is CASSHNLASGGELFF. The CDR3 region has the DNA TGCGCCAGCAGCCACAACCTAGCGAGTGGCGGGGAGCTGTTTTTT.

V gene TRBV19 combines with J gene TRBJ1-1; D is ambiguous. This CDR3 spans 15 amino acids. Trimming shortened V by 3 bases and J by 0 bases, and 11 bases separated the two germline ends. Germline assignment: CDR1 LNHDA and CDR2 SQIVND (reference sequence). CDR3 residues: CASSMEFIMNTEAFF. CDR3 coding DNA: TGTGCCAGTAGTATGGAGTTTATTATGAACACTGAAGCTTTCTTT.

The V and J genes are TRBV5-4 and TRBJ2-1; 8 bases align to TRBD2. The CDR3 length is 15 residues. Germline CDR1 SGHNT, CDR2 YYREEE (reference sequence). With V trimmed by 4 bases and J by 5 bases, 8 bases remained unmatched. The CDR3 loop is CASSPTGGEDNEQFF. CDR3 nucleotides: TGTGCCAGCAGCCCTACCGGGGGGGAAGACAATGAGCAGTTCTTC.

The rearrangement joins TRBV6-5 to TRBJ2-2; D is unresolved. CDR1 and CDR2 (germline): MNHEY, SVGAGI. The length of the CDR3 is 13 residues. Trimming stripped 1 base from V and 6 bases from J, with 6 bases between. CDR3 coding DNA: TGTGCCAGCAGTTACTTTTACGCCGGGGAGCTGTTTTTT. Protein: CASSYFYAGELFF.

This clone came up a few times. This chain links TRBV30 with TRBJ1-1; TRBD1 is a possible D gene (5 bases). The CDR3 has 12 amino acids. Trimming stripped 3 bases from V and 4 bases from J, with 9 bases between. The germline CDR1 and CDR2 sequences are GTSNPN and SVGIG (reference sequence). CDR3 sequence reads: CAWRGAPTEAFF. The CDR3 DNA reads TGTGCCTGGAGAGGGGCGCCCACTGAAGCTTTCTTT. The entire variable domain, with the rest obtained from reference TRBV30 and TRBJ1-1, is as follows: SQTIHQWPATLVQPVGSPLSLECTVEGTSNPNLYWYRQAAGRGLQLLFYSVGIGQISSEVPQNLSASRPQDRQFILSSKKLLLSDSGFYLCAWRGAPTEAFFGQGTRLTVV.

The rearrangement uses TRBV27 and TRBJ2-5; a possible D gene is TRBD2 (5 bases). CDR3 length: 16 amino acids. With 2 bases removed from V and 1 base from J, the gap between germline ends came to 14 bases. Germline CDR1 MNHEY, CDR2 SMNVEV (reference sequence). CDR3 DNA sequence: TGTGCCAGCAGTTTACTGGCCCCCCGGGGCCAAGAGACCCAGTACTTC. This encodes CASSLLAPRGQETQYF.

The chain couples TRBV5-4 to TRBJ1-1, with D tentatively TRBD1 (5 bases). CDR1 and CDR2 from the germline V gene are SGHNT and YYREEE (reference sequence). The CDR3 runs to 12 residues. V shed 0 bases and J shed 10 bases, with 10 bases lying between them. This CDR3 is CASSLAGTLAFF. The CDR3 DNA sequence: TGTGCCAGCAGCTTGGCTGGGACTTTAGCTTTCTTT. Supplemented by reference TRBV5-4 and TRBJ1-1, the full variable domain reads ETGVTQSPTHLIKTRGQQVTLRCSSQSGHNTVSWYQQALGQGPQFIFQYYREEENGRGNFPPRFSGLQFPNYSSELNVNALELDDSALYLCASSLAGTLAFFGQGTRLTVV.

Comment on this clone: This sample includes further DNA sequences coding for the same CDR3. The CDR3 reads CAWSGPSYEQYF. The DNA of the CDR3 is TGTGCCTGGAGCGGACCATCCTACGAGCAGTACTTC. The chain links TRBV30 to TRBJ2-7; D is ambiguous. CDR1 and CDR2 (germline): GTSNPN, SVGIG (reference sequence). This CDR3 is built from 12 residues. Trimming left V 3 bases short and J 1 base short, with 7 bases between.

The chain couples TRBV11-2 to TRBJ2-1; 13 nucleotides agree with TRBD2. There are 18 residues in the CDR3. After removal of 5 bases from V and 15 bases from J, the junction contained 22 bases not matched to a gene. Germline CDR1 is SGHAT and CDR2 is FQNNGV. The CDR3 here is CASSHQRGAGLAGLGPFF. The CDR3 DNA reads as TGTGCCAGCAGCCATCAAAGAGGAGCGGGACTAGCGGGGTTGGGGCCGTTCTTC.

The gene calls are TRBV14 and TRBJ2-7; D unresolved. V was clipped by 0 bases and J by 5 bases, with 17 bases between them. The CDR3 is made up of 16 amino acids. From germline, CDR1 is SGHDN and CDR2 FVKESK. CDR3 bases: TGTGCCAGCAGCCAAGAATTGGGGATCCTATCAAACGAGCAGTACTTC. This encodes CASSQELGILSNEQYF. The full variable domain, in which reference TRBV14 and TRBJ2-7 provide the parts outside the CDR3, is EAGVTQFPSHSVIEKGQTVTLRCDPISGHDNLYWYRRVMGKEIKFLLHFVKESKQDESGMPNNRFLAERTGGTYSTLKVQPAELEDSGVYFCASSQELGILSNEQYFGPGTRLTVT.

This clone was observed a single time. Within the sample, other DNA sequences also encode this same CDR3. The chain recombines TRBV6-1 with TRBJ2-7; D may be TRBD1 or TRBD2 (5 bases each). Germline V lookup: CDR1 MNHNS, CDR2 SASEGT. This CDR3 has 14 amino acids. Trimming stripped 2 bases from V and 2 bases from J, with 10 bases between. The CDR3 loop reads CASSEWDGPYEQYF. The CDR3 DNA sequence: TGTGCCAGCAGTGAATGGGACGGCCCCTACGAGCAGTACTTC.

This clone was seen a handful of times. Other DNA sequences from this sample encode an identical CDR3 as well. The chain combines TRBV7-9 with TRBJ2-7, with 8 bases lining up with TRBD1. J was trimmed by 3 bases and V by 5 bases; bases with no gene match: 0. Germline V gene sequence: CDR1 SEHNR, CDR2 FQNEAQ (reference sequence). CDR3 length: 12 residues. This CDR3 reads CASSGTGYEQYF. The CDR3 nucleotides are TGTGCCAGCAGCGGGACAGGCTACGAGCAGTACTTC.

This chain uses TRBV6-5 with TRBJ1-1; D is perhaps TRBD1 (5 bases). CDR1 is MNHEY, CDR2 SVGAGI, per germline. V lost 6 bases to trimming and J lost 5 bases, with 16 bases between them. This CDR3 contains 14 residues. Written as DNA, the CDR3 is TGTGCCAGCAGCACTGCAGGGAGAGGGACTGAAGCTTTCTTT. Translation: CASSTAGRGTEAFF.

Concerning this clone itself: The sample holds other DNA sequences that translate to the same CDR3. The chain carries TRBV10-2 and TRBJ2-7, with 12 bases that match TRBD2. This CDR3 is built from 14 residues. Trimming took 5 bases from V and 1 from J; bases not matched to a gene: 0. Germline CDR1 and CDR2: WSHSY and SAAADI. CDR3: CASSLAGGSYEQYF. The CDR3 coding sequence is TGCGCCAGCAGTCTAGCGGGAGGGTCCTACGAGCAGTACTTC.

For this clone: Other DNA sequences in the sample encode the same CDR3. CDR3 amino acids: CASSLGVYNEQFF. For the CDR3, the DNA is TGTGCCAGCAGCTTGGGGGTATACAATGAGCAGTTCTTC. This chain uses TRBV11-2 with TRBJ2-1; D tentatively fits TRBD1 or TRBD2 (5 bases each). CDR1 is SGHAT and CDR2 is FQNNGV in the germline V gene. The CDR3 has 13 residues. Trimming left V 3 bases short and J 4 bases short, with 7 bases between. The full variable domain, completed using reference TRBV11-2 and TRBJ2-1, is EAGVAQSPRYKIIEKRQSVAFWCNPISGHATLYWYQQILGQGPKLLIQFQNNGVVDDSQLPKDRFSAERLKGVDSTLKIQPAKLEDSAVYLCASSLGVYNEQFFGPGTRLTVL.

Here the CDR3 reads CASSDLEGDSTDTQYF. As DNA, the CDR3 is TGCGCCAGCAGCGATCTAGAGGGGGACAGCACAGATACGCAGTATTTT. This chain uses TRBV10-1 with TRBJ2-3, with D possibly being TRBD1 (6 bases). Trimming left V 6 bases short and J 0 bases short, with 16 bases between. Per the germline V gene, CDR1 is WNHNN and CDR2 is SYGVQD (reference sequence). The CDR3 is made up of 16 amino acids.

A note on this clone: The identical CDR3 is also encoded by other nucleotide sequences in the sample. The chain couples TRBV4-3 to TRBJ2-2, with D uncertain. The CDR3 contains 13 residues. Trimming cost V 0 bases and J 6 bases, with 5 bases left between them. CDR1 and CDR2 (germline): LGHNA, YSLEER. CDR3: CASSQDSAGELFF. DNA for the CDR3: TGCGCCAGCAGCCAAGATTCGGCCGGGGAGCTGTTTTTT.

The table lists this clone with a count of one. The rearrangement links TRBV10-3 to TRBJ2-5; TRBD1 or TRBD2 may be the D gene (5 bases each). Trimming stripped 4 bases from V and 5 bases from J, with 11 bases between. This CDR3 region has 13 residues. In germline, CDR1 is ENHRY, CDR2 SYGVKD. The CDR3 sequence is CAISVAGTETQYF. DNA for the CDR3: TGTGCCATCAGTGTCGCAGGGACGGAGACCCAGTACTTC.